This TCR beta chain is from a study of T cells in Graves' hyperthyroidism and ophthalmopathy. A patient was excluded if there was uncontrolled infection, other autoimmune disease, pregnancy or lactation. Blood was obtained at the first hyperthyroidism diagnosis, which preceded any ophthalmopathy symptoms. Amplified TCR beta CDR3 regions derived from RNA transcripts. RT-PCR in the first round (using the HTBI primer set) targeted the TCR CDR3. TCRdb reanalysed the multiplex PCR reads using MiXCR and keeps one entry per CDR3 protein. The sample comprises some 600,000 distinct CDR3 sequences, around 13% of which are singletons, and 4.5% to 6% rests with the top ten. V was clipped by 0 bases and J by 5 bases, with 13 bases between them. CDR1 and CDR2 from the germline V gene are MNHEY and SVGEGT. The CDR3 is 15 amino acids. Many counts were recorded for this clonotype.

V gene TRBV6-2 or TRBV6-3 combines with J gene TRBJ2-5, with no clear D. The sequenced sample consisted of blood. The TCR comes from a woman aged 30 to 39 with Graves' hyperthyroidism that later progressed to Graves' ophthalmopathy. This CDR3 is CASSYSLEIWETQYF. In DNA, the CDR3 is TGTGCCAGCAGTTACTCCTTGGAAATTTGGGAGACCCAGTACTTC.